The 20 T cell receptor beta chains given below trace back to one sample, sequenced in a study of neoadjuvant anti-PD-1 for oral cavity cancer. Sequencing used immunoSEQ multiplex PCR; TCRdb keeps in-frame clones, though not all of them. The data show 14,000 or so clones, about two thirds seen once. Time point in this sample: after neoadjuvant nivolumab, at surgical resection. Specimen: PBMCs, collected after nivolumab (anti-PD-1) treatment. The receptors were sampled from a person aged 35-79 years with oral cavity squamous cell carcinoma.

In its sample, this clone was seen a few times. V and J are TRBV5-4 and TRBJ2-2, with 14 bases fitting TRBD2. With 5 bases clipped from V and 7 bases from J, the junction kept 13 bases outside the gene matches. CDR3 length: 18 amino acids. Germline CDR1 reads SGHNT; CDR2 reads YYREEE (reference sequence). As DNA, the CDR3 is TGTGCCAGCAGTGAACCGGGACTAGCGGGAGTCGTGAGCGGGGAGCTGTTTTTT. This translates into CASSEPGLAGVVSGELFF. The complete variable domain, with remaining parts taken from reference TRBV5-4 and TRBJ2-2, reads ETGVTQSPTHLIKTRGQQVTLRCSSQSGHNTVSWYQQALGQGPQFIFQYYREEENGRGNFPPRFSGLQFPNYSSELNVNALELDDSALYLCASSEPGLAGVVSGELFFGEGSRLTVL.

The V call is TRBV11-2, the J call TRBJ1-5; D call uncertain. There are 14 residues in the CDR3. Between the trimmed V and J ends, which lost 5 bases and 4 bases, there was a span of 12 bases. Germline V gene sequence: CDR1 SGHAT, CDR2 FQNNGV. CDR3 protein: CASSPGLGNQPQHF. CDR3 sequence (DNA): TGTGCCAGCAGCCCGGGCCTTGGTAATCAGCCCCAGCATTTT.

The genes are TRBV4-1 and TRBJ2-3; D gene ambiguous. Trimming removed 2 bases at V and 4 bases at J, with 22 bases between. The CDR3 totals 18 residues. Per germline, CDR1 MGHRA and CDR2 YSYEKL. The CDR3 sequence: CASSQPPALDFLADTQYF. In DNA form, the CDR3 reads TGCGCCAGCAGCCAACCCCCTGCCCTGGATTTCTTAGCAGATACGCAGTATTTT.

This clone was picked up one time. The chain joins TRBV5-4 to TRBJ2-1, with 12 bases lining up with TRBD2. The CDR3 spans 17 residues. Germline CDR1 SGHNT, CDR2 YYREEE (reference sequence). After removal of 0 bases from V and 8 bases from J, the junction contained 9 bases not matched to a gene. CDR3 sequence reads: CASSLGLTSGSWDEQFF. Here the CDR3 DNA reads TGTGCCAGCAGCTTGGGCCTGACTAGCGGGAGCTGGGATGAGCAGTTCTTC.

The chain links TRBV5-1 to TRBJ2-1, with D unclear. The CDR3 length is 12 residues. The germline gives CDR1 SGHRS, CDR2 YFSETQ. V lost 3 bases and J lost 8, with 9 bases in between. In nucleotides, the CDR3 is TGCGCCAGCAGCTCCTCGGGCCATGAGCAGTTCTTC. This gives the protein CASSSSGHEQFF.

The table lists this clone with a few counts. V usage is TRBV2 and J usage is TRBJ2-1; 10 bases line up with TRBD2. The CDR3 runs 15 residues. V gave up 2 bases and J gave up 6 bases; unmatched junction bases: 4. The germline gives CDR1 SNHLY, CDR2 FYNNEI. The chain's CDR3 is CASSESSGRANEQFF. The CDR3 DNA is TGTGCCAGCAGTGAATCCAGCGGGAGGGCCAATGAGCAGTTCTTC.

The chain employs TRBV2 and TRBJ1-1; 8 nucleotides match TRBD1. With 4 bases clipped from V and 3 bases from J, the junction kept 10 bases outside the gene matches. The CDR3 loop spans 16 amino acids. The germline V gene encodes CDR1 SNHLY and CDR2 FYNNEI. The chain's CDR3 is CASSGQDRGQDTEAFF. As DNA, the CDR3 is TGTGCCAGCAGTGGGCAAGACAGGGGTCAGGACACTGAAGCTTTCTTT. Variable domain in full (rest from reference TRBV2 and TRBJ1-1): EPEVTQTPSHQVTQMGQEVILRCVPISNHLYFYWYRQILGQKVEFLVSFYNNEISEKSEIFDDQFSVERPDGSNFTLKIRSTKLEDSAMYFCASSGQDRGQDTEAFFGQGTRLTVV.

The rearrangement uses TRBV7-2 and TRBJ2-1; the match to TRBD2 covers 7 bases. There are 12 residues in the CDR3. J was trimmed by 7 bases and V by 5 bases; bases with no gene match: 2. Germline V gene sequence: CDR1 SGHTA, CDR2 FQGNSA. This CDR3 is CASSELANEQFF. The DNA of the CDR3 is TGTGCCAGCAGCGAACTAGCGAATGAGCAGTTCTTC. Based on the CDR3 plus reference TRBV7-2 and TRBJ2-1, the full variable domain is GAGVSQSPSNKVTEKGKDVELRCDPISGHTALYWYRQSLGQGLEFLIYFQGNSAPDKSGLPSDRFSAERTGGSVSTLTIQRTQQEDSAVYLCASSELANEQFFGPGTRLTVL.

This clone has a handful of counts. V gene TRBV19 combines with J gene TRBJ1-5; D ambiguous. Germline V gene data show CDR1 as LNHDA and CDR2 as SQIVND (reference sequence). This CDR3 comprises 13 residues. V lost 5 bases, J lost 6 bases, and 11 bases lay in between. The CDR3 DNA sequence: TGTGCCAGTAGTGAAGGTTCAGGTCAGCCCCAGCATTTT. Translating gives CASSEGSGQPQHF.

This clone was seen only a few times. This rearrangement joins TRBV6-5 to TRBJ1-3; D gene unclear. Trimming removed 4 bases at V and 4 bases at J, with 11 bases between. CDR1 is MNHEY, CDR2 SVGAGI, per germline. The length of the CDR3 is 14 residues. For the CDR3, the DNA is TGTGCCAGCAGTTCCATGGACGCCGGAAACACCATATATTTT. Translating gives CASSSMDAGNTIYF.

This chain joins TRBV19 and TRBJ1-2; TRBD1 agrees at 7 bases. The CDR3 length is 15 residues. V lost 7 bases, J lost 5 bases, and 13 bases stayed unmatched. Germline CDR1 and CDR2: LNHDA and SQIVND (reference sequence). The CDR3, as DNA: TGTGCCAGTACCCTCGGAGGGGGCGCTTTGTATGGCTACACCTTC. It yields the protein CASTLGGGALYGYTF.

The V and J genes are TRBV19 and TRBJ2-7; 7 nucleotides line up with TRBD2. The CDR3 consists of 16 residues. In germline, CDR1 is LNHDA, CDR2 SQIVND (reference sequence). The V and J ends lost 2 bases and 5 bases, in that order; junction bases with no gene match: 12. In DNA, the CDR3 is TGTGCCAGTAGTATAAGGGCCCCCGTAGCGGGTAACGAGCAGTACTTC. Its protein is CASSIRAPVAGNEQYF. Drawing the rest from reference TRBV19 and TRBJ2-7, the complete variable domain is DGGITQSPKYLFRKEGQNVTLSCEQNLNHDAMYWYRQDPGQGLRLIYYSQIVNDFQKGDIAEGYSVSREKKESFPLTVTSAQKNPTAFYLCASSIRAPVAGNEQYFGPGTRLTVT.

This clone came up once. The chain couples TRBV7-9 to TRBJ2-7; TRBD2 matches 9 bases. V trimming: 7 bases; J trimming: 6 bases; junction bases outside the gene matches: 13. From germline, CDR1 is SEHNR and CDR2 FQNEAQ (reference sequence). The CDR3 is 15 amino acids. In nucleotides, the CDR3 is TGTGCCAGCATCATACCGGGGCTAGCGGGACCCGAGCAGTACTTC. Translation gives CASIIPGLAGPEQYF.

This chain joins TRBV15 and TRBJ2-3; D remains ambiguous. The germline V and J ends were trimmed by 4 bases and 6 bases, with 5 bases remaining between them. The CDR3 sequence is 11 residues long. Per germline, CDR1 LNHNV and CDR2 YYDKDF (reference sequence). CDR3 region: CATSIVDTQYF. CDR3 in DNA: TGTGCCACCAGCATAGTGGATACGCAGTATTTT.

The chain recombines TRBV5-5 with TRBJ1-1, with a weak D call TRBD1 (5 bases). The CDR3 sequence is 15 residues long. The germline gives CDR1 SGHKS, CDR2 YYEKEE (reference sequence). V was cut by 3 bases and J by 6 bases, with 18 bases left in between. DNA for the CDR3: TGTGCCAGCAGCTCGGTGGGACCCACTAGTCCTGAAGCTTTCTTT. Translation: CASSSVGPTSPEAFF.

The gene calls are TRBV25-1 and TRBJ1-5; 9 positions agree with TRBD1. The CDR3 is 16 amino acids. With 1 base clipped from V and 1 base from J, the junction kept 2 bases outside the gene matches. Looked up from germline, CDR1 is MGHDK and CDR2 is SYGVNS. The CDR3 nucleotides read TGTGCCAGCAGTGAATTCGGGACAGGGAGCAATCAGCCCCAGCATTTT. The encoded protein is CASSEFGTGSNQPQHF.

This clone was picked up a small number of times. The CDR3 sequence is CAWSVRDRGSYTF. Written as DNA, the CDR3 is TGTGCCTGGAGTGTCCGGGACAGGGGTAGCTACACCTTC. The V call is TRBV30, the J call TRBJ1-2, with 10 nucleotides matching TRBD1. The CDR3 extends over 13 amino acids. Per the germline V gene, CDR1 is GTSNPN and CDR2 is SVGIG (reference sequence). V lost 0 bases to trimming and J lost 9 bases; unmatched junction nucleotides: 4.

The rearrangement joins TRBV28 to TRBJ1-2; D is uncertain. V gave up 4 bases and J gave up 2 bases, with 11 bases separating them. In germline, CDR1 is MDHEN, CDR2 SYDVKM. The CDR3 is made up of 14 amino acids. Written as DNA, the CDR3 is TGTGCCAGCAGTTCTACCCCGGCCAACTATGGCTACACCTTC. This gives the protein CASSSTPANYGYTF.

The CDR3 bases are TGTGCCAGCAGCCTTATAAACGGACTAGCGGGAGGTGGGGAGACCCAGTACTTC. It translates to CASSLINGLAGGGETQYF. The gene calls are TRBV28 and TRBJ2-5, with TRBD2 matching over 14 bases. Germline V gene lookup returns CDR1 MDHEN and CDR2 SYDVKM. Losses at the gene ends were 6 bases for V and 5 bases for J; bases not matched to a gene: 14. This CDR3 has 18 residues. Using reference TRBV28 and TRBJ2-5 for the parts outside the CDR3, the full variable domain is DVKVTQSSRYLVKRTGEKVFLECVQDMDHENMFWYRQDPGLGLRLIYFSYDVKMKEKGDIPEGYSVSREKKERFSLILESASTNQTSMYLCASSLINGLAGGGETQYFGPGTRLLVL.

This clone occurred a few times. The rearrangement links TRBV19 to TRBJ1-5; 9 nucleotides line up with TRBD1. J gave up 0 bases and V 6 bases, and 12 bases lay outside the gene matches. Germline-derived CDR1 and CDR2 are LNHDA and SQIVND (reference sequence). The CDR3 runs 18 residues. CDR3 sequence: CASRVGAGTGHSNQPQHF. The CDR3 DNA sequence: TGTGCCAGTAGAGTCGGGGCCGGGACAGGGCATAGCAATCAGCCCCAGCATTTT.